These 27 T cell receptor beta chains share one sample of origin, sequenced in a study of human T cells and chemical hapten exposure. TCRdb ran MiXCR on the RACE reads and lists one entry per CDR3 protein. This sample has 35,000 to 45,000 distinct CDR3 sequences, with 12% found just once. Time point here: patch test 3, about 24 weeks after DPC sensitization. Treatment reported: therapeutic diphenylcyclopropenone sensitization with weekly scalp DPC. Extraction yielded total RNA from whole blood (unfractionated). The sample here was whole blood, taken in connection with sensitization to the hapten diphenylcyclopropenone (DPC). These receptors originate from a woman aged 40 to 50 with alopecia areata. Some clones in this sample may be carry-over from other donors' samples.

The chain recombines TRBV5-1 with TRBJ2-1; 7 bases align to TRBD1. The CDR3 covers 14 residues. V dropped 5 bases and J dropped 10; count of bases not matched to a gene: 12. Germline CDR1 and CDR2: SGHRS and YFSETQ. CDR3 DNA sequence: TGCGCCAGCAGTCTTGGAGGCCGACAGGGAGAGCAGTTCTTC. It codes for CASSLGGRQGEQFF.

This clonotype was seen a few times. The chain joins TRBV9 to TRBJ2-7; D unclear. V lost 0 bases and J lost 4, with 11 bases in between. CDR3 length: 14 amino acids. Germline V gives CDR1 SGDLS, CDR2 YYNGEE. CDR3 DNA sequence: TGTGCCAGCAGCGTAGAGTCCCGAACTTACGAGCAGTACTTC. Translating gives CASSVESRTYEQYF.

A few counts support this clonotype. The V and J genes are TRBV29-1 and TRBJ2-7; D is possibly TRBD2 (5 bases). V lost 6 bases and J 0 bases, leaving 12 bases between the germline ends. The CDR3 has 13 amino acids. Germline lookup yields CDR1 SQVTM and CDR2 ANQGSEA. The CDR3 sequence: CSVSRGSSYEQYF. CDR3 bases: TGCAGCGTGTCCCGGGGTAGCTCCTACGAGCAGTACTTC.

The chain recombines TRBV29-1 with TRBJ2-1; 15 bases are shared with TRBD2. Germline CDR1 is SQVTM and CDR2 is ANQGSEA. V gave up 6 bases and J gave up 9 bases; unmatched junction bases: 3. The CDR3 runs to 13 residues. CDR3 nucleotides: TGCAGCGTGGGACTAGCGGGGGGATTTGAGCAGTTCTTC. As protein: CSVGLAGGFEQFF.

The chain uses TRBV6-6 and TRBJ2-7, with D perhaps assigned TRBD1 or TRBD2 (5 bases each). V was pared by 10 bases and J by 6 bases, with 19 bases between. CDR1 MNHNY and CDR2 SVGAGI come from the germline V gene (reference sequence). The CDR3 extends over 13 amino acids. The CDR3, as DNA: TGTGCCACCCAACCCGGGACCCAGGGCGAGCAGTACTTC. Its protein is CATQPGTQGEQYF.

This clonotype came up a few times. V gene TRBV28 combines with J gene TRBJ2-2; D not certain. This CDR3 has 12 residues. Germline V gene data show CDR1 as MDHEN and CDR2 as SYDVKM. V gave up 6 bases and J gave up 1 base, with 3 bases separating them. CDR3 region: CASSKNTGELFF. CDR3 coding DNA: TGTGCCAGCAGCAAGAACACCGGGGAGCTGTTTTTT.

The chain is built from TRBV5-1 and TRBJ2-2, with D perhaps matching TRBD1 (6 bases). The CDR3 extends over 17 amino acids. The germline V gene has CDR1 SGHRS and CDR2 YFSETQ. Trimming cost V 7 bases and J 4 bases, with 23 bases left between them. The CDR3: CASAPPGALEGTGELFF. CDR3 sequence (DNA): TGCGCCAGCGCCCCTCCAGGGGCACTCGAAGGCACCGGGGAGCTGTTTTTT.

This clonotype has at least ten counts. The chain has TRBV20-1 and TRBJ2-3; 10 nucleotides align to TRBD2. The germline CDR1 and CDR2 sequences are DFQATT and SNEGSKA (reference sequence). Trimming cost V 5 bases and J 2 bases; bases outside gene matches: 4. This CDR3 contains 14 residues. The CDR3 DNA sequence: TGCAGTGCTTCGACTAGCGGGTACACAGATACGCAGTATTTT. This translates into CSASTSGYTDTQYF.

This clonotype has just a few counts. This chain links TRBV28 with TRBJ2-7; possibly TRBD1 or TRBD2 for D (5 bases each). Trimming took 1 base from V and 1 from J, leaving 17 bases between them. The CDR3 is made up of 17 amino acids. Germline CDR1 MDHEN, CDR2 SYDVKM. This CDR3 is CASSLFINGKGSYEQYF. The CDR3 DNA sequence: TGTGCCAGCAGTTTATTCATCAACGGGAAGGGGTCCTACGAGCAGTACTTC. Variable domain in full (rest from reference TRBV28 and TRBJ2-7): DVKVTQSSRYLVKRTGEKVFLECVQDMDHENMFWYRQDPGLGLRLIYFSYDVKMKEKGDIPEGYSVSREKKERFSLILESASTNQTSMYLCASSLFINGKGSYEQYFGPGTRLTVT.

The chain is built from TRBV10-3 and TRBJ2-3, with D possibly matching TRBD2 (5 bases). Looked up from germline, CDR1 is ENHRY and CDR2 is SYGVKD. Trimming cost V 0 bases and J 6 bases, with 7 bases left between them. The CDR3 covers 13 residues. The CDR3 DNA reads TGTGCCATCAGTGAGTCTAAGCGGGATACGCAGTATTTT. Its protein product is CAISESKRDTQYF.

This clonotype is labeled medium-sized. The V and J genes are TRBV7-2 and TRBJ2-1; D unresolved. Per the germline V gene, CDR1 is SGHTA and CDR2 is FQGNSA. The CDR3 is made up of 12 amino acids. Trimming left V 4 bases short and J 6 bases short, with 7 bases between. The CDR3 spells CASSSSANEQFF. CDR3 DNA: TGTGCCAGCAGCTCCTCCGCCAATGAGCAGTTCTTC. Variable domain in full (rest from reference TRBV7-2 and TRBJ2-1): GAGVSQSPSNKVTEKGKDVELRCDPISGHTALYWYRQSLGQGLEFLIYFQGNSAPDKSGLPSDRFSAERTGGSVSTLTIQRTQQEDSAVYLCASSSSANEQFFGPGTRLTVL.

V gene TRBV5-1 combines with J gene TRBJ2-5; D tentatively fits TRBD1 or TRBD2 (5 bases each). This CDR3 comprises 16 residues. Trimming took 2 bases from V and 3 from J, leaving 17 bases between them. Germline-derived CDR1 and CDR2 are SGHRS and YFSETQ. The CDR3 DNA follows: TGCGCCAGCAGCTTAGGGCCAGGGACGGGGAAAGAGACCCAGTACTTC. Protein sequence: CASSLGPGTGKETQYF.

The chain couples TRBV6-1 to TRBJ2-7; the D gene is possibly TRBD1 (6 bases). The ends were cut back, 11 bases at V and 2 bases at J, with 16 bases in the middle. Germline CDR1 is MNHNS and CDR2 is SASEGT. This CDR3 is built from 13 residues. The CDR3 protein is CAAGAGDAYEQYF. The CDR3 bases are TGTGCCGCAGGCGCAGGGGACGCCTACGAGCAGTACTTC.

This clonotype was counted a few times. This sequence joins TRBV18 and TRBJ2-5; 7 bases match TRBD1. The CDR3 extends over 13 amino acids. CDR1 is KGHSH, CDR2 LQKENI, per germline. V shed 6 bases, J shed 0 bases, and the junction held 1 base outside the gene matches. CDR3 coding DNA: TGTGCCAGCTCCGGGACAGACCAAGAGACCCAGTACTTC. Its protein is CASSGTDQETQYF.

This clonotype was seen repeatedly, ten times or more. The chain combines TRBV12-3 or TRBV12-4 with TRBJ1-5, with D tentatively TRBD1 (5 bases). The CDR3 has 14 amino acids. V was trimmed by 3 bases and J by 5 bases, leaving 11 bases between them. DNA for the CDR3: TGTGCCAGCAGTTTCTCGCGAGGGGATCAGCCCCAGCATTTT. Its protein is CASSFSRGDQPQHF.

This clonotype showed up many times. V is TRBV18 and J is TRBJ1-1; D might be TRBD1 (5 bases). Trimming removed 5 bases from V and 6 bases from J, with 25 bases in between. The CDR3 spans 17 residues. Germline loops: CDR1 KGHSH, CDR2 LQKENI. CDR3 nucleotides: TGTGCCAGCTCAAGGCAGGGCGCGGGAGATAGAAGCGCTGAAGCTTTCTTT. It encodes CASSRQGAGDRSAEAFF.

The chain combines TRBV6-6 with TRBJ2-7; 7 bases map to TRBD2. The length of the CDR3 is 12 residues. Trimming at V came to 5 bases and at J to 7 bases, leaving 5 bases not matched to a gene. Germline-derived CDR1 and CDR2 are MNHNY and SVGAGI (reference sequence). The CDR3 region has the DNA TGTGCCAGCAGTACCCCTAGCGGAGAGCAGTACTTC. Protein sequence: CASSTPSGEQYF.

The chain recombines TRBV20-1 with TRBJ2-3, with 11 bases matching TRBD2. The V gene's germline CDR1 is DFQATT and CDR2 SNEGSKA (reference sequence). After removal of 3 bases from V and 2 bases from J, the junction contained 7 bases not matched to a gene. This CDR3 region has 16 residues. The CDR3: CSASPTSGVLTDTQYF. As DNA, the CDR3 is TGCAGTGCTAGCCCGACTAGCGGGGTACTCACAGATACGCAGTATTTT.

This rearrangement joins TRBV28 to TRBJ1-1; a possible D gene is TRBD1 (6 bases). Trimming stripped 7 bases from V and 10 bases from J, with 16 bases between. CDR3 size: 12 residues. The germline gives CDR1 MDHEN, CDR2 SYDVKM. The CDR3 region is CASTAPRGAAFF. In DNA form, the CDR3 reads TGTGCCAGCACCGCGCCGCGGGGGGCAGCTTTCTTT.

This clonotype has just a few counts. J is TRBJ1-2 and V is TRBV19; 8 bases fit TRBD1. CDR3 size: 14 residues. The V gene's germline CDR1 is LNHDA and CDR2 SQIVND (reference sequence). The V gene end was trimmed by 3 bases and the J gene end by 7 bases; junction bases not matched to a gene: 7. The chain's CDR3 is CASSMSGGLAGYTF. CDR3 nucleotides: TGTGCCAGTAGTATGTCAGGGGGCTTAGCTGGCTACACCTTC.

The chain employs TRBV5-1 and TRBJ2-3; D tentatively reads TRBD1 or TRBD2 (5 bases each). Germline V gene data show CDR1 as SGHRS and CDR2 as YFSETQ. The CDR3 is 17 amino acids. V was pared by 3 bases and J by 0 bases, with 17 bases between. The CDR3 DNA is TGCGCCAGCAGCTCATATTCTCAGGGACCTAGCACAGATACGCAGTATTTT. Protein product: CASSSYSQGPSTDTQYF.

The V call is TRBV11-2, the J call TRBJ2-3; D is uncertain. CDR1 and CDR2 from the germline V gene are SGHAT and FQNNGV. This CDR3 region has 14 residues. V was cut by 1 base and J by 1 base, with 6 bases left in between. CDR3 DNA: TGTGCCAGCAGCTTAGGTCACCGCACAGATACGCAGTATTTT. Residues: CASSLGHRTDTQYF. Full variable domain (remainder filled in from reference TRBV11-2 and TRBJ2-3): EAGVAQSPRYKIIEKRQSVAFWCNPISGHATLYWYQQILGQGPKLLIQFQNNGVVDDSQLPKDRFSAERLKGVDSTLKIQPAKLEDSAVYLCASSLGHRTDTQYFGPGTRLTVL.

This clonotype was counted at least ten times. The V gene is TRBV20-1, the J gene TRBJ2-7, with D possibly TRBD2 on 5 matching bases. The CDR3 loop spans 14 amino acids. Trimming removed 5 bases at V and 0 bases at J, with 14 bases between. Germline V gene sequence: CDR1 DFQATT, CDR2 SNEGSKA (reference sequence). CDR3 amino acids: CSAEGDLSSYEQYF. CDR3 coding DNA: TGCAGTGCTGAGGGAGACCTGAGCTCCTACGAGCAGTACTTC.

With regard to this clonotype: Relative to the germline gene, one junction end is altered; a read error may explain this. The gene calls are TRBV28 and TRBJ2-7; the D is unclear. This CDR3 comprises 11 residues. From germline, CDR1 is MDHEN and CDR2 SYDVKM. Here the CDR3 reads CASGLRYEQYF. In nucleotides, the CDR3 is TGTGCCAGCGGTTTAAGATACGAGCAGTACTTC.

This clonotype has more than one count but fewer than ten. This rearrangement joins TRBV18 to TRBJ1-4; a possible D gene is TRBD1 (5 bases). Germline V gene data show CDR1 as KGHSH and CDR2 as LQKENI. V was pared by 2 bases and J by 13 bases, with 26 bases between. This CDR3 comprises 17 residues. Here the CDR3 DNA reads TGTGCCAGCTCACCAACGTCTCCCTCAGGGCCCGGCGGGGGACTGTTTTTT. Amino acid sequence: CASSPTSPSGPGGGLFF.

The CDR3 DNA reads TGCGCCAGCAGCTTGGCCCGGCAAGTCGCAGATACGCAGTATTTT. Protein: CASSLARQVADTQYF. V is TRBV5-1 and J is TRBJ2-3; no clear D. Trimming shortened V by 0 bases and J by 4 bases, and 12 bases separated the two germline ends. The CDR3 totals 15 residues. Germline V gives CDR1 SGHRS, CDR2 YFSETQ.

In its sample, this clonotype was seen a few times. The chain uses TRBV2 and TRBJ2-5; a weak D match, TRBD2 (5 bases). Germline V gene lookup returns CDR1 SNHLY and CDR2 FYNNEI. Trimming stripped 6 bases from V and 13 bases from J, with 21 bases between. The CDR3 length is 13 residues. The DNA for the CDR3 is TGTGCCAGCAGGTCGCTCGGGGAGACCCTTAGGTACTTC. As protein: CASRSLGETLRYF.